These 26 T cell receptor beta chains originate from one sample sequenced in a study of early T cells in non-severe SARS-CoV-2 infection. Using its own MiXCR run on the 5' RACE reads, TCRdb lists one record per CDR3 protein. The sample yields about 76,000 distinct CDR3 sequences, less than 15% seen once. Sample: whole blood. The receptor source for this set is an adult who was a healthcare worker with PCR-confirmed SARS-CoV-2 infection or an uninfected control (not recorded which).

This chain joins TRBV27 and TRBJ2-3; the match to TRBD1 covers 7 bases. Trimming removed 7 bases from V and 2 bases from J; junction bases left unmatched: 3. The CDR3 has 13 amino acids. The germline gives CDR1 MNHEY, CDR2 SMNVEV (reference sequence). CDR3 DNA: TGTGCCAGCACGACAGGGCCCACAGATACGCAGTATTTT. Its protein is CASTTGPTDTQYF.

As for this clonotype: Being one base from a much bigger clone, this may be a read error. Here the CDR3 omits its conserved ending phenylalanine or tryptophan, so a read error is the likely source. The chain links TRBV12-3 or TRBV12-4 to TRBJ1-2, with 7 nucleotides matching TRBD1. CDR3 size: 13 residues. The J segment lost 4 bases and the V segment lost 6 bases, leaving 5 bases of the junction unmatched. The CDR3 region is CASSQDRVYGYTL. For the CDR3, the DNA is TGTGCCAGCAGCCAAGACAGGGTCTATGGCTACACCCTC.

This clonotype was found many times. The rearrangement links TRBV2 to TRBJ1-5; D is unclear. The V gene lost 4 bases and the J gene lost 5 bases, with 15 bases spanning the gap. The CDR3 runs to 15 residues. Germline lookup yields CDR1 SNHLY and CDR2 FYNNEI. The CDR3 here is CASSGIRFFDQPQHF. CDR3 bases: TGTGCCAGCAGTGGAATCCGGTTTTTTGATCAGCCCCAGCATTTT.

For the CDR3, the DNA is TGTGCCAGCAGTTTTAGGAATACTGAAGCTTTCTTT. It codes for CASSFRNTEAFF. The rearrangement links TRBV27 to TRBJ1-1; no firm D call. The length of the CDR3 is 12 residues. Germline assignment: CDR1 MNHEY and CDR2 SMNVEV (reference sequence). V lost 3 bases, J lost 5 bases, and 7 bases lay in between.

Comment on this clonotype: This sequence may be a read error, since a much larger clone differs from it by one base. The chain is built from TRBV20-1 and TRBJ2-7; TRBD2 agrees at 11 bases. The CDR3 has 13 amino acids. V trimming: 7 bases; J trimming: 7 bases; junction bases outside the gene matches: 9. Germline CDR1 and CDR2: DFQATT and SNEGSKA (reference sequence). The CDR3 region has the DNA TGCAGTGTCATTAGCGGGAGGGCCCAGGAGCAGTACTTC. Translation: CSVISGRAQEQYF.

This clonotype was found many times. The genes are TRBV2 and TRBJ2-3, with 8 nucleotides matching TRBD1. CDR3 length equals 15 residues. In germline, CDR1 is SNHLY, CDR2 FYNNEI. The V segment lost 5 bases and the J segment 6 bases; nucleotides outside the gene matches: 10. The CDR3 region is CASSLQGARGDTQYF. The CDR3 bases are TGTGCCAGCAGTCTGCAGGGGGCGAGGGGGGATACGCAGTATTTT.

In this sample, this clonotype turned up a few times. This chain uses TRBV24-1 with TRBJ2-3; a weak D match, TRBD1 (6 bases). Trimming took off 9 bases at V and 0 bases at J, with 12 bases between the two ends. Germline loops: CDR1 KGHDR, CDR2 SFDVKD. The CDR3 sequence is 14 residues long. CDR3: CATGTHTSTDTQYF. CDR3 nucleotides: TGTGCCACCGGGACACACACTAGCACAGATACGCAGTATTTT.

This clonotype was found many times. The chain carries TRBV7-2 and TRBJ1-1; the match to TRBD1 covers 7 bases. Per the germline V gene, CDR1 is SGHTA and CDR2 is FQGNSA. The length of the CDR3 is 14 residues. The trim removed 2 bases at V and 4 bases at J, leaving 4 bases unmatched. The CDR3 DNA reads as TGTGCCAGCAGCTTAAGACAGGGTGGCACTGAAGCTTTCTTT. Translated: CASSLRQGGTEAFF. The complete variable domain, with remaining parts taken from reference TRBV7-2 and TRBJ1-1, reads GAGVSQSPSNKVTEKGKDVELRCDPISGHTALYWYRQSLGQGLEFLIYFQGNSAPDKSGLPSDRFSAERTGGSVSTLTIQRTQQEDSAVYLCASSLRQGGTEAFFGQGTRLTVV.

This clonotype was picked up a small number of times. The rearrangement links TRBV11-1 to TRBJ2-3; D might be TRBD2 (5 bases). Germline values: CDR1 SGHAT, CDR2 FQDESV (reference sequence). V was shortened by 5 bases and J by 3 bases, with 15 bases between the two germline ends. This CDR3 region has 15 residues. The CDR3 sequence: CASSPLASQTDTQYF. DNA of the CDR3: TGTGCCAGCAGCCCGCTGGCTAGCCAGACAGATACGCAGTATTTT.

The chain recombines TRBV10-1 with TRBJ2-6; D is unclear. The V gene's germline CDR1 is WNHNN and CDR2 SYGVQD (reference sequence). The V end was cut by 3 bases, the J end by 0 bases, with 6 bases between. The CDR3 covers 15 residues. This CDR3 reads CASSDSSSGANVLTF. The CDR3 region has the DNA TGCGCCAGCAGTGACAGTAGCTCTGGGGCCAACGTCCTGACTTTC.

This clonotype was counted only a few times. J is TRBJ2-1 and V is TRBV7-2; 10 bases match TRBD2. The CDR3 contains 15 residues. V lost 1 base to trimming and J lost 5 bases; unmatched junction nucleotides: 2. Per germline, CDR1 SGHTA and CDR2 FQGNSA. The CDR3 sequence is CASSLVGLANNEQFF. In nucleotides, the CDR3 is TGTGCCAGCAGCTTAGTGGGACTAGCGAACAATGAGCAGTTCTTC.

CDR3 in amino acids: CASSTLAGEAGANVLTF. CDR3 sequence (DNA): TGTGCCAGTAGTACGCTAGCGGGAGAGGCAGGGGCCAACGTCCTGACTTTC. V is TRBV19 and J is TRBJ2-6; 10 positions agree with TRBD2. The V gene end was trimmed by 4 bases and the J gene end by 4 bases; junction bases not matched to a gene: 7. This CDR3 has 17 amino acids. Per the germline V gene, CDR1 is LNHDA and CDR2 is SQIVND (reference sequence). The whole variable domain, filled in from reference TRBV19 and TRBJ2-6, reads DGGITQSPKYLFRKEGQNVTLSCEQNLNHDAMYWYRQDPGQGLRLIYYSQIVNDFQKGDIAEGYSVSREKKESFPLTVTSAQKNPTAFYLCASSTLAGEAGANVLTFGAGSRLTVL.

This sequence joins TRBV20-1 and TRBJ2-7; D uncertain. This CDR3 is 13 amino acids long. Germline values: CDR1 DFQATT, CDR2 SNEGSKA (reference sequence). Trimming stripped 0 bases from V and 3 bases from J, with 9 bases between. The CDR3 DNA reads as TGCAGTGCTAGAGATAGGCCGCTCTACGAGCAGTACTTC. This translates into CSARDRPLYEQYF.

This clonotype has at least ten counts. The chain employs TRBV9 and TRBJ1-2, with TRBD1 matching over 9 bases. The CDR3 extends over 16 amino acids. Germline CDR1 reads SGDLS; CDR2 reads YYNGEE. Trimming at V came to 0 bases and at J to 4 bases, leaving 7 bases not matched to a gene. The CDR3 region is CASSVDRGRPLYGYTF. The CDR3 bases are TGTGCCAGCAGCGTAGACAGGGGGCGTCCGCTCTATGGCTACACCTTC.

This clonotype was recorded a few times. The chain links TRBV2 to TRBJ2-1, with 16 bases aligning to TRBD2. The CDR3 runs 15 residues. Germline V gives CDR1 SNHLY, CDR2 FYNNEI. J was trimmed by 10 bases and V by 5 bases; bases with no gene match: 5. CDR3 nucleotide sequence: TGTGCCAGCAGTCCCGGGACTAGCGGGAGGGCCGAGCAGTTCTTC. This sequence encodes CASSPGTSGRAEQFF.

The V call is TRBV20-1, the J call TRBJ2-2, with 10 bases fitting TRBD2. The CDR3 is made up of 16 amino acids. CDR1 is DFQATT, CDR2 SNEGSKA, per germline (reference sequence). Trimming at V came to 0 bases and at J to 5 bases, leaving 6 bases not matched to a gene. CDR3 region: CSARDRLAGETGELFF. The CDR3 DNA is TGCAGTGCTAGAGATAGGCTAGCGGGAGAGACCGGGGAGCTGTTTTTT.

CDR3 loop: CASSFRGGTEAFF. The CDR3 DNA sequence: TGTGCCAGCAGTTTTAGGGGAGGCACTGAAGCTTTCTTT. The J gene is TRBJ1-1, the V gene TRBV27, with a weak D call TRBD1 (5 bases). The CDR3 is 13 amino acids. V was shortened by 3 bases and J by 4 bases, with 9 bases between the two germline ends. CDR1 is MNHEY and CDR2 is SMNVEV in the germline V gene (reference sequence).

This clonotype was seen a handful of times. The J gene is TRBJ2-2, the V gene TRBV27; D remains ambiguous. Germline V lookup: CDR1 MNHEY, CDR2 SMNVEV (reference sequence). V dropped 4 bases and J dropped 5 bases, with 11 bases sitting between them. The CDR3 extends over 14 amino acids. This CDR3 is CASSSGRRTGELFF. CDR3 nucleotides: TGTGCCAGCAGTTCCGGGCGAAGAACCGGGGAGCTGTTTTTT.

The chain joins TRBV6-1 to TRBJ1-1; a possible D gene is TRBD1 (5 bases). CDR3 length equals 13 residues. CDR1 MNHNS and CDR2 SASEGT come from the germline V gene. Trimming pared 3 bases from V and 4 bases from J, leaving 9 bases between. CDR3 bases: TGTGCCAGCAGTGAGGGGGTCTCCACTGAAGCTTTCTTT. Translated: CASSEGVSTEAFF.

This clonotype was picked up a small number of times. The rearrangement links TRBV28 to TRBJ2-7, with a possible D match to TRBD1 (6 bases). The CDR3 runs to 13 residues. The germline V gene encodes CDR1 MDHEN and CDR2 SYDVKM. The V gene lost 5 bases and the J gene lost 2 bases, with 10 bases spanning the gap. The CDR3 loop is CASSRQEAYEQYF. CDR3 sequence (DNA): TGTGCCAGCAGTAGACAGGAAGCCTACGAGCAGTACTTC.

Only a few counts were recorded for this clonotype. CDR3 nucleotides: TGTGCCAGCGTCCTACAGGCTTTCCATGAGCAGTTCTTC. Its protein is CASVLQAFHEQFF. V usage is TRBV12-3 or TRBV12-4 and J usage is TRBJ2-1; a possible D gene is TRBD1 (5 bases). V was trimmed by 8 bases and J by 8 bases, leaving 16 bases between them. This CDR3 contains 13 residues.

This chain joins TRBV5-4 and TRBJ2-4; 7 bases align to TRBD1. CDR3 length: 15 residues. CDR1 is SGHNT, CDR2 YYREEE, per germline (reference sequence). V dropped 4 bases and J dropped 5; count of bases not matched to a gene: 9. This CDR3 reads CASSRAGDSQNIQYF. DNA for the CDR3: TGTGCCAGCAGCCGCGCCGGGGACAGCCAAAACATTCAGTACTTC.

This clonotype is medium-sized (0.01 to 0.1%) within its sample. The V gene is TRBV7-6, the J gene TRBJ2-7; D may correspond to TRBD1 or TRBD2 (5 bases each). With 5 bases removed from V and 6 bases from J, the gap between germline ends came to 14 bases. This CDR3 spans 13 amino acids. In germline, CDR1 is SGHVS, CDR2 FNYEAQ. Written as DNA, the CDR3 is TGTGCCAGCAGCCCTGGGGGACGGACCGAGCAGTACTTC. Its protein is CASSPGGRTEQYF.

V and J are TRBV5-1 and TRBJ2-1; 10 bases are shared with TRBD1. The CDR3 loop spans 16 amino acids. Germline CDR1 and CDR2: SGHRS and YFSETQ. The trim removed 0 bases at V and 3 bases at J, leaving 3 bases unmatched. In DNA, the CDR3 is TGCGCCAGCAGCTTGGAAAGGGACAGGGGCTACAATGAGCAGTTCTTC. This translates into CASSLERDRGYNEQFF.

A few counts support this clonotype. This rearrangement joins TRBV7-9 to TRBJ2-1; 7 bases align to TRBD2. The V gene's germline CDR1 is SEHNR and CDR2 FQNEAQ (reference sequence). The CDR3 contains 15 residues. Trimming removed 4 bases from V and 10 bases from J; junction bases left unmatched: 13. CDR3 in amino acids: CASSSLSGGLQEQFF. CDR3 bases: TGTGCCAGCAGCTCCCTCTCGGGAGGCTTACAAGAGCAGTTCTTC. Complete variable domain (other parts from reference TRBV7-9 and TRBJ2-1): DTGVSQNPRHKITKRGQNVTFRCDPISEHNRLYWYRQTLGQGPEFLTYFQNEAQLEKSRLLSDRFSAERPKGSFSTLEIQRTEQGDSAMYLCASSSLSGGLQEQFFGPGTRLTVL.

The chain combines TRBV5-5 with TRBJ2-7; 9 bases agree with TRBD2. The germline CDR1 and CDR2 sequences are SGHKS and YYEKEE (reference sequence). This CDR3 contains 18 residues. Losses at the gene ends were 0 bases for V and 5 bases for J; bases not matched to a gene: 15. The CDR3, as DNA: TGTGCCAGCAGCTTGGTCAGGCTAGCGGGGCTCCCAGGAGACGAGCAGTACTTC. Translation: CASSLVRLAGLPGDEQYF. Complete variable domain (other parts from reference TRBV5-5 and TRBJ2-7): DAGVTQSPTHLIKTRGQQVTLRCSPISGHKSVSWYQQVLGQGPQFIFQYYEKEERGRGNFPDRFSARQFPNYSSELNVNALLLGDSALYLCASSLVRLAGLPGDEQYFGPGTRLTVT.